This passage covers 14 T cell receptor beta chains from one sample sequenced in a study of Graves' ophthalmopathy and Graves' hyperthyroidism. Investigators amplified TCR beta CDR3 regions from RNA transcripts. First-round RT-PCR relied on HTBI primers, and a second-round multiplex PCR came next. MiXCR, applied by TCRdb to the multiplex PCR reads, yields one record per CDR3 protein. The table lists a few hundred thousand distinct CDR3 sequences, approximately 15% of them singletons, with 5.5% to 7% in the top ten. The sample was peripheral blood. Receptors were obtained from a woman aged 18-35 years with stable Graves' hyperthyroidism.

This clonotype was seen repeatedly, ten times or more. The chain employs TRBV12-3 or TRBV12-4 and TRBJ1-1; D might be TRBD1 (6 bases). V dropped 1 base and J dropped 1 base, with 10 bases sitting between them. The CDR3 is 15 amino acids. CDR3 sequence reads: CASSLGGQPNTEAFF. In DNA, the CDR3 is TGTGCCAGCAGTTTAGGAGGACAGCCGAACACTGAAGCTTTCTTT.

This clonotype was seen a few times. In this CDR3 the conserved last residue, phenylalanine or tryptophan, is missing, so a read error is likely. CDR3 nucleotide sequence: TGTGCCACTACGGGACACCTCACCGGGGAGCTGTTTTCT. Its translation: CATTGHLTGELFS. The V and J genes are TRBV19 and TRBJ2-2; tentatively, D is TRBD1 (6 bases). The CDR3 runs 13 residues. The ends were cut back, 10 bases at V and 4 bases at J, with 13 bases in the middle. Germline V lookup: CDR1 LNHDA, CDR2 SQIVND (reference sequence).

This clonotype appeared many times. The chain carries TRBV6-2 or TRBV6-3 and TRBJ2-7; 9 bases map to TRBD1. This CDR3 has 15 amino acids. With 7 bases clipped from V and 1 base from J, the junction kept 8 bases outside the gene matches. Germline CDR1 reads MNHEY; CDR2 reads SVGEGT. The CDR3 loop is CASTVVGTGSYEQYF. The CDR3 DNA reads as TGTGCCAGCACCGTAGTCGGGACAGGGTCCTACGAGCAGTACTTC.

This clonotype was detected many times. The chain couples TRBV10-3 to TRBJ1-2, with D tentatively TRBD1 (5 bases). Trimming stripped 5 bases from V and 1 base from J, with 14 bases between. Germline V gives CDR1 ENHRY, CDR2 SYGVKD. The CDR3 length is 15 residues. The chain's CDR3 is CAISLTGDNNYGYTF. CDR3 nucleotides: TGTGCCATCAGTCTCACAGGAGACAATAACTATGGCTACACCTTC.

The chain has TRBV29-1 and TRBJ1-6; D not certain. Trimming cost V 7 bases and J 0 bases, with 13 bases left between them. Germline lookup yields CDR1 SQVTM and CDR2 ANQGSEA. The CDR3 has 15 amino acids. The CDR3 sequence: CSASRMSSYNSPLHF. In DNA, the CDR3 is TGCAGCGCTTCGAGGATGAGCTCCTATAATTCACCCCTCCACTTT.

This clonotype was observed many times. The rearrangement links TRBV12-3 or TRBV12-4 to TRBJ1-6; no clear D. CDR3 size: 14 residues. V was trimmed by 0 bases and J by 8 bases, leaving 8 bases between them. The CDR3 DNA reads TGTGCCAGCAGTTTAGCGACCACGGATTCACCCCTCCACTTT. Translated: CASSLATTDSPLHF.

In its sample, this clonotype was seen many times. The chain is built from TRBV12-5 and TRBJ2-7, with D unclear. In germline, CDR1 is LGHNT, CDR2 FRNRAP. Trimming stripped 6 bases from V and 6 bases from J, with 6 bases between. The CDR3 totals 10 residues. CDR3 DNA: TGTGCTAGTGGACGGACCGAGCAGTACTTC. This gives the protein CASGRTEQYF.

This clonotype came up many times. V is TRBV11-1 and J is TRBJ1-2; D gene unclear. The CDR3 is 17 amino acids. With 1 base removed from V and 5 bases from J, the gap between germline ends came to 20 bases. From germline, CDR1 is SGHAT and CDR2 FQDESV (reference sequence). In nucleotides, the CDR3 is TGTGCCAGCAGCTTAGTTTTCGGTAGAGCCGGGATTTATGGCTACACCTTC. It translates to CASSLVFGRAGIYGYTF.

The chain joins TRBV29-1 to TRBJ1-1; no clear D. This CDR3 region has 19 residues. Germline values: CDR1 SQVTM, CDR2 ANQGSEA. Trimming shortened V by 3 bases and J by 1 base, and 27 bases separated the two germline ends. The CDR3, as DNA: TGCAGCGTTGAGCGAGTCACGGATCTATGGATGATTGGGAACACTGAAGCTTTCTTT. Protein product: CSVERVTDLWMIGNTEAFF.

In its sample, this clonotype was seen many times. The DNA of the CDR3 is TGCAGTGCTAGAACCCCGACGGCGAACACTGAAGCTTTCTTT. This translates into CSARTPTANTEAFF. The chain has TRBV20-1 and TRBJ1-1; no firm D call. The length of the CDR3 is 14 residues. The V end was cut by 2 bases, the J end by 1 base, with 11 bases between. Germline CDR1 is DFQATT and CDR2 is SNEGSKA (reference sequence).

This clonotype was counted many times. The V and J genes are TRBV7-9 and TRBJ2-5; 7 nucleotides agree with TRBD1. The germline gives CDR1 SEHNR, CDR2 FQNEAQ (reference sequence). CDR3 size: 16 residues. With V trimmed by 1 base and J by 3 bases, 8 bases remained unmatched. The CDR3 sequence: CASSLVGGPLKETQYF. Here the CDR3 DNA reads TGTGCCAGCAGCTTAGTAGGGGGCCCCCTTAAAGAGACCCAGTACTTC.

The sample holds many counts of this clonotype. The rearrangement links TRBV29-1 to TRBJ1-5; 7 bases line up with TRBD1. In germline, CDR1 is SQVTM, CDR2 ANQGSEA. The CDR3 loop spans 14 amino acids. Trimming cost V 5 bases and J 4 bases; bases outside gene matches: 8. CDR3 DNA sequence: TGCAGCGTTATTCCGACAGGGAAGAATCAGCCCCAGCATTTT. It yields the protein CSVIPTGKNQPQHF.

This clonotype occurred many times. V usage is TRBV2 and J usage is TRBJ1-1; TRBD1 might be the D (6 bases). The CDR3 contains 13 residues. V shed 6 bases and J shed 8 bases, with 16 bases lying between them. Germline V gives CDR1 SNHLY, CDR2 FYNNEI. Here the CDR3 reads CASRPHRDWEAFF. CDR3 nucleotides: TGTGCCAGCAGGCCCCACAGGGACTGGGAAGCTTTCTTT.

The sample holds a few counts of this clonotype. Here the CDR3 reads CASSPRLRGHEQYF. The CDR3 DNA follows: TGTGCCAGCAGCCCTCGACTAAGGGGCCACGAGCAGTACTTC. The chain is built from TRBV7-2 and TRBJ2-7; TRBD1 or TRBD2 may be the D gene (5 bases each). Germline values: CDR1 SGHTA, CDR2 FQGNSA. CDR3 length: 14 residues. Trimming took 5 bases from V and 5 from J, leaving 16 bases between them. Drawing the rest from reference TRBV7-2 and TRBJ2-7, the complete variable domain is GAGVSQSPSNKVTEKGKDVELRCDPISGHTALYWYRQSLGQGLEFLIYFQGNSAPDKSGLPSDRFSAERTGGSVSTLTIQRTQQEDSAVYLCASSPRLRGHEQYFGPGTRLTVT.